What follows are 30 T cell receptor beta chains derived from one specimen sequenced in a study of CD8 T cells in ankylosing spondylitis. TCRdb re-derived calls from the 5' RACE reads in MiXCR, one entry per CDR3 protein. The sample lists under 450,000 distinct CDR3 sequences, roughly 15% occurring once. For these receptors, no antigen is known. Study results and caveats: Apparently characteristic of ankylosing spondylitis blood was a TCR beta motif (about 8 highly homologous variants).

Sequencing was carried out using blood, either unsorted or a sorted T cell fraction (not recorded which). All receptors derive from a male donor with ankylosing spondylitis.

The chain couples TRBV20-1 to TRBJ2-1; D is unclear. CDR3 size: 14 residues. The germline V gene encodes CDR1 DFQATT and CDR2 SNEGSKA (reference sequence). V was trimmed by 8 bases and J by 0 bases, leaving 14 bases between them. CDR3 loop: CSPKSISSYNEQFF. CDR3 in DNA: TGCAGTCCCAAGAGTATTAGCTCCTACAATGAGCAGTTCTTC.

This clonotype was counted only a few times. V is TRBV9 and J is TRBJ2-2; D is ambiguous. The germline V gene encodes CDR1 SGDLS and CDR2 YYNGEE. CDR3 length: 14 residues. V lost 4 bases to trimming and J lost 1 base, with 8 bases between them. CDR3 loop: CASSPRGNTGELFF. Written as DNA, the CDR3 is TGTGCCAGCAGCCCCAGAGGGAACACCGGGGAGCTGTTTTTT.

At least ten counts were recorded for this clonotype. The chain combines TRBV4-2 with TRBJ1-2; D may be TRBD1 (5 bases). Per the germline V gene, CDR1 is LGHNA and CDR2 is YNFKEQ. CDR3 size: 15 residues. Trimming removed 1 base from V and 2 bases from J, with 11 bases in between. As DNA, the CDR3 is TGTGCCAGCAGCCAAGCTGGGGCCGGCAACTATGGCTACACCTTC. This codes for CASSQAGAGNYGYTF.

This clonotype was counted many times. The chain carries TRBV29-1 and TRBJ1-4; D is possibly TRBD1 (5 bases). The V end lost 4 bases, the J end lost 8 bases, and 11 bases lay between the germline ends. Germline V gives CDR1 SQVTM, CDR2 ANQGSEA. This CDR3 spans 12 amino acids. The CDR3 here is CSVVQGDEKLFF. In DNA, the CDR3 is TGCAGCGTTGTCCAGGGCGACGAAAAACTGTTTTTT.

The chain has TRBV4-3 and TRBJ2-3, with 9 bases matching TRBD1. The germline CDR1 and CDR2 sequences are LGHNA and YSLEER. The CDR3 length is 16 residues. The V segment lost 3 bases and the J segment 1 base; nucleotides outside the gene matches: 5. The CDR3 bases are TGCGCCAGCAGCCATCCCCGGGACAGGGGCACAGATACGCAGTATTTT. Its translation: CASSHPRDRGTDTQYF.

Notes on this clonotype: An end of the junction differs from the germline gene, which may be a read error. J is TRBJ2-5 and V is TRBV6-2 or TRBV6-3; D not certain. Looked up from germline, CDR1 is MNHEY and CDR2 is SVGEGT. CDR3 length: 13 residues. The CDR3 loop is CAIRPDPREAQYF. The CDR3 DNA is TGTGCCATCCGGCCGGACCCAAGAGAGGCCCAGTACTTC.

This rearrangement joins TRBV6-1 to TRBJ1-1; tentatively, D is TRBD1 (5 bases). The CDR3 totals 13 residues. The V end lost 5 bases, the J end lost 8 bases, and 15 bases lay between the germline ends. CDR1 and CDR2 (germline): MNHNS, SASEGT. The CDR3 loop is CASSRVVGAEAFF. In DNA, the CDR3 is TGTGCCAGCAGTAGGGTGGTAGGGGCCGAAGCTTTCTTT.

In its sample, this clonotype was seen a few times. CDR3 bases: TGTGCCAGCTCACCTCCGACAGCCTCGTACAATGAGCAGTTCTTC. Its protein product is CASSPPTASYNEQFF. V is TRBV18 and J is TRBJ2-1; TRBD1 is a possible D gene (5 bases). Germline-derived CDR1 and CDR2 are KGHSH and LQKENI. The CDR3 is 15 amino acids. The germline V and J ends were trimmed by 3 bases and 4 bases, with 13 bases remaining between them.

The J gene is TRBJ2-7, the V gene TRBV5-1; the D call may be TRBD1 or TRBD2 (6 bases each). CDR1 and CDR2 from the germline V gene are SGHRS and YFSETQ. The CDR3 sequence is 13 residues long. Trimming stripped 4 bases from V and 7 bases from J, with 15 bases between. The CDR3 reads CASSPTGGEEQYF. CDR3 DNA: TGCGCCAGCAGCCCGACAGGCGGGGAGGAGCAGTACTTC.

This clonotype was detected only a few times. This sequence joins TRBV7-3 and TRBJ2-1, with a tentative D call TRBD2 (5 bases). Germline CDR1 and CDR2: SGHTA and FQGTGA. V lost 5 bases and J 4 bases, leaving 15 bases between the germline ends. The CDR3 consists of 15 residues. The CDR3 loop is CASSRRLTGYNEQFF. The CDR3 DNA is TGTGCCAGCAGCCGACGACTAACTGGGTACAATGAGCAGTTCTTC.

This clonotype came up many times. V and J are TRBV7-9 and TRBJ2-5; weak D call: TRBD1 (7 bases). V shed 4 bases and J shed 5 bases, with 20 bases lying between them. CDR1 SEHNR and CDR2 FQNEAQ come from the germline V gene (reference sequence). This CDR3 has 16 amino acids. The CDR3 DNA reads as TGTGCCAGCAGCTCCTCCCGACAGGGACTCAGGGAGACCCAGTACTTC. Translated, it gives CASSSSRQGLRETQYF.

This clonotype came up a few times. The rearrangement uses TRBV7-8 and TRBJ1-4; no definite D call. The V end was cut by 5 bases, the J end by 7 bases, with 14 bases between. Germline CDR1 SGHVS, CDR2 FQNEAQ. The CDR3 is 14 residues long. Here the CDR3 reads CASSLGGGGEKLFF. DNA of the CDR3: TGTGCCAGCAGCCTCGGCGGCGGTGGTGAAAAACTGTTTTTT.

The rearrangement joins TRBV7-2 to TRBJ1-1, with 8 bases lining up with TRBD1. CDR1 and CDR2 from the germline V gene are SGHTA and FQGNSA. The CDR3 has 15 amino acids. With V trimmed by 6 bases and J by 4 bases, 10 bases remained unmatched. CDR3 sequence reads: CASSHPGGPVTEAFF. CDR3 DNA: TGTGCCAGCAGTCACCCAGGGGGCCCTGTCACTGAAGCTTTCTTT.

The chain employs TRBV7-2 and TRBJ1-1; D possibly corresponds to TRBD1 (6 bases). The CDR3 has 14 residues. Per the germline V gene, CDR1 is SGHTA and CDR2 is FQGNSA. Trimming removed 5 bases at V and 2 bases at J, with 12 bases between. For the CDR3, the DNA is TGTGCCAGCAGCCCCTGGGGGACAAACACTGAAGCTTTCTTT. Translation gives CASSPWGTNTEAFF.

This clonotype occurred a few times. CDR3 in DNA: TGTGCCAGCAGCACTCGATCAGGGGGCTGGACTAGCGGGACATACTATACCCCCCACGAGCAGTACTTC. Translation: CASSTRSGGWTSGTYYTPHEQYF. This sequence joins TRBV21-1 and TRBJ2-7; the table's TRBD2 call for D was not verified on the DNA. TRBV21-1 is designated a pseudogene. This CDR3 spans 23 amino acids.

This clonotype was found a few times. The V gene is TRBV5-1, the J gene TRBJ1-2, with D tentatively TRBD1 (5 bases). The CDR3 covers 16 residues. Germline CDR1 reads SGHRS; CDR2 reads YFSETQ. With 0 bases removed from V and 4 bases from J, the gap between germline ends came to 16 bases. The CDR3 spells CASSLDAQGGTYGYTF. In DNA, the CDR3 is TGCGCCAGCAGCTTGGATGCCCAGGGTGGGACCTATGGCTACACCTTC.

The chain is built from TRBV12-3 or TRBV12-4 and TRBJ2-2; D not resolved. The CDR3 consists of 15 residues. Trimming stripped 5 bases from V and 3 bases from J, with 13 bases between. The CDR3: CASSPALAYTGELFF. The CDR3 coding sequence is TGTGCCAGCAGTCCTGCGTTGGCATACACCGGGGAGCTGTTTTTT.

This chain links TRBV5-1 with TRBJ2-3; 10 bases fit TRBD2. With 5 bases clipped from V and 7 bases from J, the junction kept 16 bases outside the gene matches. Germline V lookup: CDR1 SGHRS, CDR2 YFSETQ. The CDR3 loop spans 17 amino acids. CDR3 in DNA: TGCGCCAGCAGTCCGCCTCTACCGGGACTAGCGTTAAATACGCAGTATTTT. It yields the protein CASSPPLPGLALNTQYF.

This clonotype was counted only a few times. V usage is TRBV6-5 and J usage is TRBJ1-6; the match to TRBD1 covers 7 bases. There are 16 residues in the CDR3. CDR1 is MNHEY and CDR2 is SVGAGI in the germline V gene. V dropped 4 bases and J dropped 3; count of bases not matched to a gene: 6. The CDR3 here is CASSSGDSYYNSPLHF. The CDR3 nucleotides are TGTGCCAGCAGTTCGGGGGACAGCTACTATAATTCACCCCTCCACTTT.

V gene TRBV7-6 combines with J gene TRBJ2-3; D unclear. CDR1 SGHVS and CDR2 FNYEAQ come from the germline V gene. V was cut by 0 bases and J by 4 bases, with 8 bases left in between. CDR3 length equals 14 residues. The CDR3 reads CASSLATVADTQYF. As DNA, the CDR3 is TGTGCCAGCAGCTTAGCAACGGTGGCAGATACGCAGTATTTT.

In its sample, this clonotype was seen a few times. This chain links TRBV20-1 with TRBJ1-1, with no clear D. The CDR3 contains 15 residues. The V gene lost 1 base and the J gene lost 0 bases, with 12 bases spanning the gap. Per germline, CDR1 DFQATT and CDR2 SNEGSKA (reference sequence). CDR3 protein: CSARGGDTMNTEAFF. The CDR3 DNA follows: TGCAGTGCTAGAGGGGGAGACACTATGAACACTGAAGCTTTCTTT.

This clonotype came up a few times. The chain's CDR3 is CASRGQPSYEQYF. Here the CDR3 DNA reads TGTGCCAGCAGAGGACAGCCGTCCTACGAGCAGTACTTC. The rearrangement joins TRBV25-1 to TRBJ2-7, with a weak D call TRBD1 (6 bases). Trimming removed 6 bases at V and 1 base at J, with 10 bases between. Germline assignment: CDR1 MGHDK and CDR2 SYGVNS. The CDR3 runs to 13 residues.

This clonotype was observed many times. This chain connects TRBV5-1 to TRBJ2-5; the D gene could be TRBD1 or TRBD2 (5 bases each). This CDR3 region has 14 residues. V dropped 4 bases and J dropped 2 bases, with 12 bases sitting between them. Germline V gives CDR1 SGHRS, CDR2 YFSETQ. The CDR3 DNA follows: TGCGCCAGCAGCCCTCGGGACCTGCAAGAGACCCAGTACTTC. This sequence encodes CASSPRDLQETQYF.

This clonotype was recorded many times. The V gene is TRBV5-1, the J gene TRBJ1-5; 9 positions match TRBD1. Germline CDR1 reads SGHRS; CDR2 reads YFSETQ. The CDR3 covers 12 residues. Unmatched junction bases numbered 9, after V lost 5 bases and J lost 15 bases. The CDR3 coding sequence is TGCGCCAGCAGTCCGGGACAGGGTCCTTGGCATTTT. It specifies CASSPGQGPWHF. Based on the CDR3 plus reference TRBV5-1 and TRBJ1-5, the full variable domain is KAGVTQTPRYLIKTRGQQVTLSCSPISGHRSVSWYQQTPGQGLQFLFEYFSETQRNKGNFPGRFSGRQFSNSRSEMNVSTLELGDSALYLCASSPGQGPWHFGDGTRLSIL.

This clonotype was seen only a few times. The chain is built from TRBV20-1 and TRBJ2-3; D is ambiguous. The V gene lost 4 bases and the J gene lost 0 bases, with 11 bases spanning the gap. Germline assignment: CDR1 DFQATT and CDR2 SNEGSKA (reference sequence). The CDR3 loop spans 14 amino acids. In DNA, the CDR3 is TGCAGTGCTAAGGTGGATTATAGCACAGATACGCAGTATTTT. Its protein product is CSAKVDYSTDTQYF.

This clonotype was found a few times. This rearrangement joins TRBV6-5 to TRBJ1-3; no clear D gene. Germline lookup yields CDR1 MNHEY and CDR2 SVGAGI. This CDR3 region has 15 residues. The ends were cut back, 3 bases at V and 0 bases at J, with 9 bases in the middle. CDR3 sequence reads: CASSYSISSGNTIYF. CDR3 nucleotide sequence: TGTGCCAGCAGTTATTCGATCTCCTCTGGAAACACCATATATTTT.

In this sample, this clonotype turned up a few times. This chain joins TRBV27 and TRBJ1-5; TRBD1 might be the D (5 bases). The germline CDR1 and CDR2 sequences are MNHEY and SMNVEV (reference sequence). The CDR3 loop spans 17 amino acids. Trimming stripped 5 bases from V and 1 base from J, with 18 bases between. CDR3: CASSPFSGGRSNQPQHF. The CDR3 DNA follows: TGTGCCAGCAGTCCATTTTCCGGGGGTAGGAGCAATCAGCCCCAGCATTTT.

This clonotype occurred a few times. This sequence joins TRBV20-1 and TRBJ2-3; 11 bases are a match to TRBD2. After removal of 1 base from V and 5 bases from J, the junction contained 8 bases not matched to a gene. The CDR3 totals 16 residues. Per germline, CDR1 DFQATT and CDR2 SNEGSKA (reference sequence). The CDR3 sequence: CSARGETSGGVDTQYF. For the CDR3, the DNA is TGCAGTGCTAGAGGGGAAACTAGCGGGGGTGTAGATACGCAGTATTTT.

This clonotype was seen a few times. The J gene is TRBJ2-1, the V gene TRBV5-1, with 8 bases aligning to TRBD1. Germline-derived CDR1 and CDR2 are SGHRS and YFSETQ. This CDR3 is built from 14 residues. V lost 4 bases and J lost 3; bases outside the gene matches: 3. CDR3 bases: TGCGCCAGCAGCCAAGGACAGGGCTACAATGAGCAGTTCTTC. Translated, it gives CASSQGQGYNEQFF.

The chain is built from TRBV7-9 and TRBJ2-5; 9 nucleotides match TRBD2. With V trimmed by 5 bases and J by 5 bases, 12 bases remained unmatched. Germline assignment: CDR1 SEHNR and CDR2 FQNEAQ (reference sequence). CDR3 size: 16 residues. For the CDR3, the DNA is TGTGCCAGCAGCCCCCGTGGCGGGAGGGCCGGGGAGACCCAGTACTTC. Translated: CASSPRGGRAGETQYF.